Shown below are 31 T cell receptor beta chains from a single sample sequenced in a study of PD-L1 blockade in urothelial cancer. Some clones are missing from TCRdb's copy, which holds only in-frame ones; the method was immunoSEQ multiplex PCR. The table lists 55,000 to 85,000 clones, roughly 91% of them singletons, with around 3.5% in the top ten. Here the sequenced sample was PBMCs, taken around atezolizumab (anti-PD-L1) treatment. The receptors here all came from a man between 60 and 75 years old with urothelial cancer.

This clone was detected only once. The chain employs TRBV19 and TRBJ1-5; D unclear. Germline V CDR1 and CDR2: LNHDA, SQIVND (reference sequence). V lost 10 bases to trimming and J lost 8 bases, with 9 bases between them. CDR3 size: 10 residues. CDR3 protein: CATREKPQHF. The CDR3 DNA sequence: TGTGCCACTAGGGAGAAGCCCCAGCATTTT.

This chain joins TRBV2 and TRBJ1-5, with no clear D. The CDR3 runs to 13 residues. Between the trimmed V and J ends, which lost 4 bases and 3 bases, there was a span of 7 bases. The germline V gene encodes CDR1 SNHLY and CDR2 FYNNEI. CDR3 nucleotides: TGTGCCAGCAGTGTACAGTACAATCAGCCCCAGCATTTT. Translating gives CASSVQYNQPQHF.

The CDR3 DNA reads TGTGCCAGCAGCCAGACGGACAGGGAGAACGAGCAGTACTTC. Residues: CASSQTDRENEQYF. The rearrangement uses TRBV9 and TRBJ2-7; 8 nucleotides match TRBD1. In germline, CDR1 is SGDLS, CDR2 YYNGEE. The J segment lost 5 bases and the V segment lost 4 bases, leaving 8 bases of the junction unmatched. The CDR3 runs 14 residues.

The CDR3 protein is CASSSRGTGIQETQYF. CDR3 in DNA: TGCGCCAGCAGCTCCCGCGGGACAGGGATACAAGAGACCCAGTACTTC. This chain joins TRBV5-1 and TRBJ2-5; 9 positions match TRBD1. CDR3 length: 16 amino acids. With 3 bases clipped from V and 2 bases from J, the junction kept 8 bases outside the gene matches. Germline CDR1 is SGHRS and CDR2 is YFSETQ.

V is TRBV7-5 and J is TRBJ1-3; the table calls TRBD1, which could not be checked here. TRBV7-5 has pseudogene status. CDR3 size: 17 residues. The CDR3 DNA is TGTGTCAGAAGTCCAACCCGGGGACATACACCTGGAAACACCATATATTTT. Its protein is CVRSPTRGHTPGNTIYF.

This chain uses TRBV19 with TRBJ2-1; no reliable D call. Trimming stripped 1 base from V and 6 bases from J, with 16 bases between. Germline V gene lookup returns CDR1 LNHDA and CDR2 SQIVND (reference sequence). The CDR3 length is 16 residues. This chain's CDR3 is CASSIGQQVNINEQFF. The CDR3 nucleotides are TGTGCCAGTAGTATAGGGCAGCAGGTGAACATCAATGAGCAGTTCTTC.

V usage is TRBV5-8 and J usage is TRBJ1-1; D not certain. Germline lookup yields CDR1 SGHTS and CDR2 YDEGEE. Between the trimmed V and J ends, which lost 3 bases and 0 bases, there was a span of 6 bases. There are 13 residues in the CDR3. This chain's CDR3 is CASSSHMNTEAFF. DNA for the CDR3: TGTGCCAGCAGCTCCCACATGAACACTGAAGCTTTCTTT.

The genes are TRBV5-6 and TRBJ1-1; D may be TRBD1 (5 bases). Germline V gene sequence: CDR1 SGHDT, CDR2 YYEEEE. V lost 4 bases, J lost 4 bases, and 17 bases lay in between. The CDR3 extends over 15 amino acids. The CDR3 spells CASSTARGGSTEAFF. DNA of the CDR3: TGTGCCAGCAGCACCGCAAGGGGAGGGAGCACTGAAGCTTTCTTT.

For the CDR3, the DNA is TGCAGTGCTAGAGATGGCCACGAGCAGTACTTC. Encoded protein: CSARDGHEQYF. The chain uses TRBV20-1 and TRBJ2-7; D is unresolved. The CDR3 is 11 amino acids. Trimming shortened V by 0 bases and J by 5 bases, and 5 bases separated the two germline ends. CDR1 and CDR2 from the germline V gene are DFQATT and SNEGSKA (reference sequence).

The chain has TRBV7-9 and TRBJ1-2; maybe TRBD1 (6 bases). Germline CDR1 is SEHNR and CDR2 is FQNEAQ (reference sequence). The CDR3 has 13 residues. V was pared by 2 bases and J by 6 bases, with 10 bases between. CDR3 amino acids: CASSLIAGDGYTF. The CDR3 coding sequence is TGTGCCAGCAGCTTAATCGCAGGGGATGGCTACACCTTC.

This rearrangement joins TRBV19 to TRBJ2-1; maybe TRBD1 (6 bases). The ends were cut back, 2 bases at V and 0 bases at J, with 14 bases in the middle. Looked up from germline, CDR1 is LNHDA and CDR2 is SQIVND (reference sequence). CDR3 size: 17 residues. DNA for the CDR3: TGTGCCAGTAGTATAATGGCAGGGACACTCTCCTACAATGAGCAGTTCTTC. Encoded protein: CASSIMAGTLSYNEQFF.

The rearrangement joins TRBV7-2 to TRBJ2-5, with TRBD2 matching over 8 bases. The germline gives CDR1 SGHTA, CDR2 FQGNSA. The CDR3 has 15 amino acids. The V and J ends lost 3 bases and 0 bases, in that order; junction bases with no gene match: 3. The CDR3 DNA reads as TGTGCCAGCAGCTTGAATAGCGGGAACCAAGAGACCCAGTACTTC. Translated, it gives CASSLNSGNQETQYF.

This sequence joins TRBV19 and TRBJ2-7, with D maybe TRBD2 (5 bases). From germline, CDR1 is LNHDA and CDR2 SQIVND (reference sequence). V was clipped by 3 bases and J by 3 bases, with 15 bases between them. CDR3 length: 15 amino acids. CDR3 in amino acids: CASSIPSGNNYEQYF. The CDR3 DNA sequence: TGTGCCAGTAGTATCCCGAGCGGCAATAACTACGAGCAGTACTTC.

The chain carries TRBV2 and TRBJ2-3; no definite D call. Trimming took 7 bases from V and 14 from J, leaving 19 bases between them. The CDR3 is 12 residues long. Germline V gene lookup returns CDR1 SNHLY and CDR2 FYNNEI. Here the CDR3 reads CASISEPPARYF. CDR3 sequence (DNA): TGTGCCAGCATATCGGAGCCCCCGGCTCGGTATTTT.

This sequence joins TRBV5-1 and TRBJ2-5; 12 nucleotides match TRBD1. The V gene's germline CDR1 is SGHRS and CDR2 YFSETQ. The CDR3 is made up of 16 amino acids. Losses at the gene ends were 4 bases for V and 2 bases for J; bases not matched to a gene: 6. Written as DNA, the CDR3 is TGCGCCAGCAGCCGTTCGGGACAGGGGGCGCAAGAGACCCAGTACTTC. Translated: CASSRSGQGAQETQYF.

The rearrangement joins TRBV28 to TRBJ2-5; TRBD2 might be the D (5 bases). The V and J ends lost 4 bases and 7 bases respectively, with 13 bases between them. The germline gives CDR1 MDHEN, CDR2 SYDVKM. The CDR3 is made up of 13 amino acids. CDR3 DNA: TGTGCCAGCAGTTCAATTACCGAGGGGACCCAGTACTTC. As protein: CASSSITEGTQYF.

The chain uses TRBV9 and TRBJ2-7; 9 nucleotides agree with TRBD2. In germline, CDR1 is SGDLS, CDR2 YYNGEE. The length of the CDR3 is 17 residues. V trimming: 4 bases; J trimming: 2 bases; junction bases outside the gene matches: 13. The CDR3 nucleotides read TGTGCCAGCAGCCCCCCGCGGATAGCGGGAGTTGCCTACGAGCAGTACTTC. Translating it yields CASSPPRIAGVAYEQYF. Filled out from reference TRBV9 and TRBJ2-7, the complete variable domain reads DSGVTQTPKHLITATGQRVTLRCSPRSGDLSVYWYQQSLDQGLQFLIQYYNGEERAKGNILERFSAQQFPDLHSELNLSSLELGDSALYFCASSPPRIAGVAYEQYFGPGTRLTVT.

The gene calls are TRBV28 and TRBJ1-4; 10 bases match TRBD1. J lost 8 bases, V lost 4 bases, and 4 bases had no gene match. CDR3 length equals 14 residues. Germline values: CDR1 MDHEN, CDR2 SYDVKM. DNA of the CDR3: TGTGCCAGCAGTTCGGGACAGGGGTGGGAAAAACTGTTTTTT. Translating it yields CASSSGQGWEKLFF.

This clone has just one count. The chain is built from TRBV7-2 and TRBJ1-2; perhaps TRBD1 as D (5 bases). The CDR3 extends over 15 amino acids. CDR1 is SGHTA and CDR2 is FQGNSA in the germline V gene. V shed 1 base and J shed 2 bases, with 11 bases lying between them. The CDR3 spells CASSLVGAQNYGYTF. The DNA of the CDR3 is TGTGCCAGCAGCTTAGTAGGGGCACAGAACTATGGCTACACCTTC.

The V and J genes are TRBV28 and TRBJ2-7; 7 nucleotides line up with TRBD1. Germline V CDR1 and CDR2: MDHEN, SYDVKM. The V and J ends lost 7 bases and 3 bases, in that order; junction bases with no gene match: 6. This CDR3 is built from 13 residues. CDR3: CASITAGGYEQYF. The CDR3 DNA reads TGTGCCAGCATTACAGCAGGGGGCTACGAGCAGTACTTC.

The chain couples TRBV25-1 to TRBJ2-3, with a weak D call TRBD2 (6 bases). The germline gives CDR1 MGHDK, CDR2 SYGVNS. CDR3 length equals 15 residues. The ends were cut back, 5 bases at V and 0 bases at J, with 12 bases in the middle. The DNA for the CDR3 is TGTGCCAGCAGTCCCCCCGGGGGAAGCACAGATACGCAGTATTTT. Amino acids: CASSPPGGSTDTQYF. Based on the CDR3 plus reference TRBV25-1 and TRBJ2-3, the full variable domain is EADIYQTPRYLVIGTGKKITLECSQTMGHDKMYWYQQDPGMELHLIHYSYGVNSTEKGDLSSESTVSRIRTEHFPLTLESARPSHTSQYLCASSPPGGSTDTQYFGPGTRLTVL.

The genes are TRBV5-1 and TRBJ1-1; 7 bases are a match to TRBD1. The CDR3 sequence is 16 residues long. Trimming took 3 bases from V and 0 from J; bases not matched to a gene: 8. Germline CDR1 SGHRS, CDR2 YFSETQ. This CDR3 reads CASSSTGRLMNTEAFF. CDR3 sequence (DNA): TGCGCCAGCAGCTCGACAGGGCGGTTAATGAACACTGAAGCTTTCTTT.

The chain joins TRBV5-6 to TRBJ1-2; weak D call: TRBD1 (5 bases). The CDR3 runs to 15 residues. CDR1 is SGHDT and CDR2 is YYEEEE in the germline V gene. Trimming left V 0 bases short and J 8 bases short, with 17 bases between. The CDR3, as DNA: TGTGCCAGCAGCTTGGCCCCCAGCAGGGCGGAAGGCTACACCTTC. Its translation: CASSLAPSRAEGYTF.

The chain is built from TRBV18 and TRBJ2-3; TRBD2 aligns across 11 bases. The CDR3 totals 17 residues. The V gene end was trimmed by 3 bases and the J gene end by 3 bases; junction bases not matched to a gene: 8. Germline CDR1 reads KGHSH; CDR2 reads LQKENI. The CDR3 DNA reads as TGTGCCAGCTCACCCCCCGGGACTAGCGGTAAGACAGATACGCAGTATTTT. Translated: CASSPPGTSGKTDTQYF.

This chain connects TRBV21-1 to TRBJ2-1; TRBD1 is the table's D call and was not checked against the DNA. TRBV21-1 has pseudogene status. This CDR3 is 14 amino acids long. The CDR3 DNA reads as TGTGCCAGCAATTTCCGGGACAGGGGCAATGAGCAGTTCTTC. This translates into CASNFRDRGNEQFF.

The gene calls are TRBV5-6 and TRBJ1-2, with TRBD1 matching over 9 bases. Germline V CDR1 and CDR2: SGHDT, YYEEEE. V was pared by 6 bases and J by 0 bases, with 9 bases of the junction left unmatched. This CDR3 region has 16 residues. The CDR3 sequence is CASNLGTGLANYGYTF. The CDR3 DNA is TGTGCCAGCAACCTAGGGACAGGGTTAGCTAACTATGGCTACACCTTC.

The gene calls are TRBV2 and TRBJ1-5; no clear D gene. V gave up 1 base and J gave up 5 bases, with 9 bases separating them. CDR1 is SNHLY and CDR2 is FYNNEI in the germline V gene. The CDR3 has 14 residues. The CDR3 loop reads CASSEGLRDQPQHF. The CDR3 DNA sequence: TGTGCCAGCAGTGAAGGGTTGAGGGATCAGCCCCAGCATTTT.

This clone is a singleton in its sample. J is TRBJ2-1 and V is TRBV12-5; D possibly corresponds to TRBD2 (6 bases). The CDR3 contains 13 residues. The germline V gene encodes CDR1 LGHNT and CDR2 FRNRAP. Trimming stripped 7 bases from V and 4 bases from J, with 11 bases between. CDR3 in amino acids: CASVTGRYNEQFF. The CDR3, as DNA: TGTGCTAGTGTCACGGGGAGGTACAATGAGCAGTTCTTC. The whole variable domain, remainder taken from reference TRBV12-5 and TRBJ2-1, is DARVTQTPRHKVTEMGQEVTMRCQPILGHNTVFWYRQTMMQGLELLAYFRNRAPLDDSGMPKDRFSAEMPDATLATLKIQPSEPRDSAVYFCASVTGRYNEQFFGPGTRLTVL.

V gene TRBV5-1 combines with J gene TRBJ2-5; 9 bases map to TRBD2. This CDR3 is built from 15 residues. The germline V gene encodes CDR1 SGHRS and CDR2 YFSETQ. Germline trimming cut 3 bases from V and 2 bases from J; bases unmatched to any gene: 5. CDR3 amino acids: CASSSSGGSQETQYF. The CDR3, as DNA: TGCGCCAGCAGCTCGAGCGGGGGGTCTCAAGAGACCCAGTACTTC.

This chain links TRBV2 with TRBJ2-3; TRBD1 agrees at 7 bases. Germline V CDR1 and CDR2: SNHLY, FYNNEI. The CDR3 length is 15 residues. With 1 base clipped from V and 3 bases from J, the junction kept 4 bases outside the gene matches. CDR3 bases: TGTGCCAGCAGTGAAGAGGGGGCGCAGACAGATACGCAGTATTTT. Translated, it gives CASSEEGAQTDTQYF.

The chain combines TRBV7-9 with TRBJ1-4; the D is unclear. The V gene lost 7 bases and the J gene lost 7 bases, with 10 bases spanning the gap. Germline V gene sequence: CDR1 SEHNR, CDR2 FQNEAQ (reference sequence). This CDR3 contains 12 residues. Written as DNA, the CDR3 is TGTGCCAGCACCCCGTACGGTGAAAAACTGTTTTTT. It translates to CASTPYGEKLFF.